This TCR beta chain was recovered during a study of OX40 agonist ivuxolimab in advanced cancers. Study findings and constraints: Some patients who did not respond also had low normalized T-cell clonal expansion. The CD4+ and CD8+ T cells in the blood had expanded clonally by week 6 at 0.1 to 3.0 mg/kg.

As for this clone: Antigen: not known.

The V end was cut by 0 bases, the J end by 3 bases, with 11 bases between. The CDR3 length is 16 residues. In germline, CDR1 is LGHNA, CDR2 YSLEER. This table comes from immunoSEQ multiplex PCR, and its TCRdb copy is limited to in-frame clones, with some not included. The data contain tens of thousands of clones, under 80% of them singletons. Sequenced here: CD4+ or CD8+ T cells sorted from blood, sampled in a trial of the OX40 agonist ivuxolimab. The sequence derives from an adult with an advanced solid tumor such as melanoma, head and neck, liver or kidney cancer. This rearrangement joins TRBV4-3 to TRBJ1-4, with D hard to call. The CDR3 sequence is CASSQDWADPNEKLFF. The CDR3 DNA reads TGCGCCAGCAGCCAAGATTGGGCGGACCCTAATGAAAAACTGTTTTTT.